The clone carrying this TCR beta chain has just a few counts. As yet, its antigen is unknown. These data come from a study of response to subunit inactivated influenza vaccine. TCRdb re-analysed the RT-PCR reads in MiXCR, keeping a single row per CDR3 protein. The table shows around 470,000 distinct CDR3 sequences, with approximately 6.9% occurring only once. Study findings and constraints: Authors suggested seasonal influenza vaccinations each recruit few new T cells.

Trimming removed 5 bases at V and 11 bases at J, with 18 bases between. The CDR3 length is 14 residues. The germline CDR1 and CDR2 sequences are SGHTA and FQGNSA. The sequence was obtained from a man aged 50-75 years who received an inactivated influenza vaccine. The chain employs TRBV7-2 and TRBJ2-2; D not certain. This material consisted of PBMCs from blood, taken roughly 24 months after vaccination. CDR3 residues: CASSRTHTVIELFF. CDR3 coding DNA: TGTGCCAGCAGCCGGACCCACACCGTTATTGAGCTGTTTTTT.